The 3 T cell receptor beta chains below come from one sample, sequenced in a study of shared clonotypes between healthy human individuals. TCRdb keeps only in-frame clones here, not all; method: immunoSEQ multiplex PCR. The data contain fewer than 850,000 clones, about nine tenths of them singletons. The specimen was memory CD8+ T cells from PBMCs. This sample's subset: CD45RO+ cells pooled with CCR7-negative TemRA cells. Receptors were obtained from a man younger than 35 in good health. Some clones in this sample may be carry-over from other donors' samples.

The gene calls are TRBV7-6 and TRBJ2-1; no reliable D call. Trimming shortened V by 2 bases and J by 6 bases, and 8 bases separated the two germline ends. Per the germline V gene, CDR1 is SGHVS and CDR2 is FNYEAQ. This CDR3 has 13 amino acids. Here the CDR3 reads CASSLSRPNEQFF. The CDR3 DNA follows: TGTGCCAGCAGCTTATCTAGGCCCAATGAGCAGTTCTTC.

The J gene is TRBJ1-3, the V gene TRBV4-1; D unresolved. The CDR3 spans 17 residues. V was trimmed by 0 bases and J by 2 bases, leaving 14 bases between them. CDR1 and CDR2 (germline): MGHRA, YSYEKL. The DNA for the CDR3 is TGCGCCAGCAGCCAAGAGTCGGGAACCCTCGCTGGAAACACCATATATTTT. Translating gives CASSQESGTLAGNTIYF.

J is TRBJ2-2 and V is TRBV13; TRBD1 is a possible D gene (6 bases). V shed 8 bases and J shed 3 bases, with 19 bases lying between them. The CDR3 consists of 16 residues. Germline CDR1 and CDR2: PRHDT and FYEKMQ (reference sequence). The chain's CDR3 is CASRDTQGWDTGELFF. The CDR3 bases are TGTGCCAGCCGGGACACCCAGGGATGGGACACCGGGGAGCTGTTTTTT.